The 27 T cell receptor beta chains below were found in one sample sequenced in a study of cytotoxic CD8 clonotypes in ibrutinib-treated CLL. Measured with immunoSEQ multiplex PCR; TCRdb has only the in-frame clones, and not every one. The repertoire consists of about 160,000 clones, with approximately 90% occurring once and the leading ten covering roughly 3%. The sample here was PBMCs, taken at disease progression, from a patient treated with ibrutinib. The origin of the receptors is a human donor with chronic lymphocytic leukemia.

The CDR3 sequence is CASSLGLAGAYNEQFF. The CDR3 DNA sequence: TGTGCCAGCTCACTGGGACTAGCGGGAGCCTACAATGAGCAGTTCTTC. The genes are TRBV18 and TRBJ2-1; 14 nucleotides match TRBD2. The CDR3 contains 16 residues. The germline CDR1 and CDR2 sequences are KGHSH and LQKENI. The trim removed 4 bases at V and 2 bases at J, leaving 1 base unmatched.

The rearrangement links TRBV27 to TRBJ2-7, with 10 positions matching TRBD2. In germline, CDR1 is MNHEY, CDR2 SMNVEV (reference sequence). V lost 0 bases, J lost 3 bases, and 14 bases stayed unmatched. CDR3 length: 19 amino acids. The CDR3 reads CASSLSGISGRQVFYEQYF. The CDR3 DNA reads TGTGCCAGCAGTTTATCGGGTATTAGCGGGAGGCAGGTCTTCTACGAGCAGTACTTC.

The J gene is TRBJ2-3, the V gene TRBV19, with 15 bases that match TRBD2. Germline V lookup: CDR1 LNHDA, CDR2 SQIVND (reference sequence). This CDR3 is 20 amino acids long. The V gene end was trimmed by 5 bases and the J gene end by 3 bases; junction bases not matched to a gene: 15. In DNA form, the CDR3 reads TGTGCCAGTAGTGTAATATACCCGGGACTAGCGGGAGGTTTTACAGATACGCAGTATTTT. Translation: CASSVIYPGLAGGFTDTQYF.

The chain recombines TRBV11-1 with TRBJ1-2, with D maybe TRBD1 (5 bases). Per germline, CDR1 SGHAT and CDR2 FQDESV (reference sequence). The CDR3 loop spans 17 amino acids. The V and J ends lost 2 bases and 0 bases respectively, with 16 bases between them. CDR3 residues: CASSLKRAGTSNYGYTF. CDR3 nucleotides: TGTGCCAGCAGCTTAAAACGGGCGGGGACCTCTAACTATGGCTACACCTTC.

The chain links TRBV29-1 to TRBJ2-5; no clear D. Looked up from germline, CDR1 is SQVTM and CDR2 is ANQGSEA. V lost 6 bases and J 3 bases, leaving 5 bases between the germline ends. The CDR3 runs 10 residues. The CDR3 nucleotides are TGCAGCGTATGGGAAGAGACCCAGTACTTC. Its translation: CSVWEETQYF.

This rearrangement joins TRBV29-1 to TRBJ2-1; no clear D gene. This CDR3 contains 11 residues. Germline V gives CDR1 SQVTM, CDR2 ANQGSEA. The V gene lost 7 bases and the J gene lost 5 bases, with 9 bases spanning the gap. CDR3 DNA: TGCAGCGCGGTACGGGACAATGAGCAGTTCTTC. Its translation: CSAVRDNEQFF.

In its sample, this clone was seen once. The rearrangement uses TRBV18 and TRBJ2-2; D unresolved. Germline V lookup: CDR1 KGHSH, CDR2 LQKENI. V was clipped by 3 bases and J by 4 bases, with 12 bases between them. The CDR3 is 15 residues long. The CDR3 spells CASSPWELGTGELFF. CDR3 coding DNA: TGTGCCAGCTCACCTTGGGAATTAGGCACCGGGGAGCTGTTTTTT.

CDR3 DNA sequence: TGCAGTGCTCCCCGCACTGAAGCTTTCTTT. This encodes CSAPRTEAFF. This chain links TRBV20-1 with TRBJ1-1; D gene ambiguous. The CDR3 loop spans 10 amino acids. Trimming pared 5 bases from V and 4 bases from J, leaving 5 bases between. Germline values: CDR1 DFQATT, CDR2 SNEGSKA (reference sequence).

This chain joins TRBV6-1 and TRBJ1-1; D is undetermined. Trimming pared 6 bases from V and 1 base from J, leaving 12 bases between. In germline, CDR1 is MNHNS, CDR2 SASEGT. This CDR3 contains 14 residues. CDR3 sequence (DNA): TGTGCCAGCAGCCAAGGCTTTGAGAACACTGAAGCTTTCTTT. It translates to CASSQGFENTEAFF.

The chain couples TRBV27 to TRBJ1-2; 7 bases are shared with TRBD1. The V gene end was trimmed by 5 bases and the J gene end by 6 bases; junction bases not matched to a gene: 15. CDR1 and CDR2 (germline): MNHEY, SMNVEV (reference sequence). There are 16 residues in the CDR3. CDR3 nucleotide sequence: TGTGCCAGCAGTCGATCACAGGGGTACCTCGAGAATGGCTACACCTTC. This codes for CASSRSQGYLENGYTF.

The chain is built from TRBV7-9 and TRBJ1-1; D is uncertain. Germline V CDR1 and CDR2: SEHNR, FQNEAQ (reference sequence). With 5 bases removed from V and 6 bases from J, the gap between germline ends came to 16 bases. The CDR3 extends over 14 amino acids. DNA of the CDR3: TGTGCCAGCAGCCGCAATAACCTGCACTCTGAAGCTTTCTTT. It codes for CASSRNNLHSEAFF.

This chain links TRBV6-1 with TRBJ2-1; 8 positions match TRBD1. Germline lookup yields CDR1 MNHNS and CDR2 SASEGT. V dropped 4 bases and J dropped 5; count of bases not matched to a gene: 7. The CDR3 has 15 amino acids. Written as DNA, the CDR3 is TGTGCCAGCAGTGCCAGGACAGGGATTAACAATGAGCAGTTCTTC. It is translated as CASSARTGINNEQFF.

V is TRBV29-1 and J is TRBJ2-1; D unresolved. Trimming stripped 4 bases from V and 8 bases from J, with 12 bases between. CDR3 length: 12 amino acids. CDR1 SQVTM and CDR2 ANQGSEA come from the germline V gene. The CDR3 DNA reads TGCAGCGTTGTGATGTTTGAAGATGAGCAGTTCTTC. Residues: CSVVMFEDEQFF.

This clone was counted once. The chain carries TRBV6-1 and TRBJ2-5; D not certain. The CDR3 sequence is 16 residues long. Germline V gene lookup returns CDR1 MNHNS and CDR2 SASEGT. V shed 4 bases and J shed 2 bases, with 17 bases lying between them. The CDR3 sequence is CASSVSPGKLQETQYF. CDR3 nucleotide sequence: TGTGCCAGCAGTGTCTCCCCCGGCAAATTACAAGAGACCCAGTACTTC.

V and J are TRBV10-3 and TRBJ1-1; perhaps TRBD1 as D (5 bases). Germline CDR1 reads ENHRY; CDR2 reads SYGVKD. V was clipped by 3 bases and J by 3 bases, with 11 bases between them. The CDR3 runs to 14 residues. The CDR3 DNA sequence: TGTGCCATCAGTGAAGGGGTAGCGGACACTGAAGCTTTCTTT. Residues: CAISEGVADTEAFF.

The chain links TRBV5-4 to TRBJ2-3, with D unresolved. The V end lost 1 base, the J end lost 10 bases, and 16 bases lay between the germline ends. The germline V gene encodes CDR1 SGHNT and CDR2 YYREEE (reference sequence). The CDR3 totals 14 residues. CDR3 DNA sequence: TGTGCCAGCAGCTTGCGCACACCAGAGTCGGCGCAGTATTTT. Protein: CASSLRTPESAQYF.

The CDR3: CASGASLETQYF. CDR3 DNA: TGTGCCAGCGGAGCTAGCCTTGAGACCCAGTACTTC. The chain has TRBV7-9 and TRBJ2-5; TRBD2 is a possible D gene (5 bases). The CDR3 loop spans 12 amino acids. Trimming cost V 8 bases and J 5 bases, with 12 bases left between them. Germline V gene sequence: CDR1 SEHNR, CDR2 FQNEAQ (reference sequence).

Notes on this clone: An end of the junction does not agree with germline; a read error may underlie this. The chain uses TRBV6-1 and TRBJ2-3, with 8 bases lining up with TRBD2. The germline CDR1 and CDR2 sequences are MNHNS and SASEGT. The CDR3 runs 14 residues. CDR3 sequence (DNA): TGTGCCAGCAGGGAAGCGGGAGGCACAGATACGCAGTATTTT. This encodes CASREAGGTDTQYF.

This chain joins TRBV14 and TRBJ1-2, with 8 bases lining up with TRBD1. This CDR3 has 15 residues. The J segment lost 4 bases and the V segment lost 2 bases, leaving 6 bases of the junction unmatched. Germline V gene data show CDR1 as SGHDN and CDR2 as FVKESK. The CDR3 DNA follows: TGTGCCAGCAGCCAACTTGGACAGGGACCCTATGGCTACACCTTC. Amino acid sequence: CASSQLGQGPYGYTF.

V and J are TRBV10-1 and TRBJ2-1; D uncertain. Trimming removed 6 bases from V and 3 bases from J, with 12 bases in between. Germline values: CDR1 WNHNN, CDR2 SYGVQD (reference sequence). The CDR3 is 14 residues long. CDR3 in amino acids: CASRCGVGYNEQFF. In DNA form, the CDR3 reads TGCGCCAGCAGGTGCGGAGTTGGCTACAATGAGCAGTTCTTC.

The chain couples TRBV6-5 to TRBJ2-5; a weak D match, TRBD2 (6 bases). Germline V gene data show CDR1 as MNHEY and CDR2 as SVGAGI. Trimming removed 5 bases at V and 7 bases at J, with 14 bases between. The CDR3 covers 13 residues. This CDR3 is CASSIAGSRTQYF. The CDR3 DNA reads TGTGCCAGCAGTATCGCGGGGTCCAGGACCCAGTACTTC.

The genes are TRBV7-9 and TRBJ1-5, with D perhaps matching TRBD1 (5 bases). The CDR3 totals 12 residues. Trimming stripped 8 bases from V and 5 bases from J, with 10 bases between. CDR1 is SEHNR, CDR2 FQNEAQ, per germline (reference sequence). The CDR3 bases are TGTGCCAGCGGTAGAGGGGATCAGCCCCAGCATTTT. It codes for CASGRGDQPQHF. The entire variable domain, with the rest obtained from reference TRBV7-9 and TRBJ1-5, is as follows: DTGVSQNPRHKITKRGQNVTFRCDPISEHNRLYWYRQTLGQGPEFLTYFQNEAQLEKSRLLSDRFSAERPKGSFSTLEIQRTEQGDSAMYLCASGRGDQPQHFGDGTRLSIL.

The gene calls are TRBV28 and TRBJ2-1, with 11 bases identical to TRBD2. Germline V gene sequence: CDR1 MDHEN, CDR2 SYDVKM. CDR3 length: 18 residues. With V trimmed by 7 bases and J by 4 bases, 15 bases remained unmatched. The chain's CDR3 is CASKILAGVYPSYNEQFF. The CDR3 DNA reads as TGTGCCAGCAAAATACTAGCGGGAGTATACCCATCTTACAATGAGCAGTTCTTC.

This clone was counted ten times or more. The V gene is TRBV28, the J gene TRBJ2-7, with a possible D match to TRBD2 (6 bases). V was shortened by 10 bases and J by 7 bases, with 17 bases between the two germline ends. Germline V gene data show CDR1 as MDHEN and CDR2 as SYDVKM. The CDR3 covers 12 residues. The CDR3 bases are TGTGCCACCACAACCACTGGGGGGGAGCAGTACTTC. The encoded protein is CATTTTGGEQYF.

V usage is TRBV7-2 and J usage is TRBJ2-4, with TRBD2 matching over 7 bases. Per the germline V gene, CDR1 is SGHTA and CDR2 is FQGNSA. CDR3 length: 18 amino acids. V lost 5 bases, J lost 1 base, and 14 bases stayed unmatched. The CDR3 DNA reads TGTGCCAGCAGCCGCCGCGCTAGCGGAGATGGCGCCAAAAACATTCAGTACTTC. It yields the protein CASSRRASGDGAKNIQYF.

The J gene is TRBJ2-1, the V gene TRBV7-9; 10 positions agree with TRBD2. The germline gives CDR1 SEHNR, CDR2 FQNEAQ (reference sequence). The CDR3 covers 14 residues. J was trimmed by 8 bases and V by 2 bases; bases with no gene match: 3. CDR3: CASSLTSGVDEQFF. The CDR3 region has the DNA TGTGCCAGCAGCTTAACTAGCGGGGTCGATGAGCAGTTCTTC.

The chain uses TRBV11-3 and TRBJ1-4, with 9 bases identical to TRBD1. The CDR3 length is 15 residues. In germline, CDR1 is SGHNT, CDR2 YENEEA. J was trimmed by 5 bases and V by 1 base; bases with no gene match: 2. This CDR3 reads CASSLGGTGNEKLFF. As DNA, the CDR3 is TGTGCCAGCAGCTTAGGCGGGACAGGGAATGAAAAACTGTTTTTT.